This T cell receptor (beta chain) is drawn from a study of CD8 T cells in Susac syndrome. As to this clonotype: Its specificity is not known.

Overall study findings and caveats: By the study's own acknowledgment, its TCR sequencing and HLA analysis included relatively few individuals.

CDR3 length: 13 amino acids. J lost 6 bases, V lost 8 bases, and 7 bases had no gene match. Germline V gives CDR1 ENHRY, CDR2 SYGVKD. RNA totalling roughly 0.5 to 1 ug underwent reverse transcription with random hexamers. TCR beta CDR3 was amplified by immunoSEQ multiplex PCR. This amplification extended across 54 Vbeta and 13 Jbeta segments. TCRdb re-analysed the immunoSEQ multiplex PCR reads in MiXCR, keeping a single row per CDR3 protein. The sample shows more than 100,000 distinct CDR3 sequences, 90% to 95% of them seen only once. The clonotype comes from a human donor in good health. The V gene is TRBV10-3, the J gene TRBJ2-1, with 7 bases identical to TRBD2. The source material was CD4+ T cells from PBMCs. The CDR3 coding sequence is TGTGCCATCCGGGACGGCGGGAGCAATGAGCAGTTCTTC. Encoded protein: CAIRDGGSNEQFF.